The rows below give T cell receptor beta chains drawn from one sample of a study of cytomegalovirus exposure and HLA in healthy donors. Profiling relied on immunoSEQ multiplex PCR, and the TCRdb table lists in-frame clones only, not all of them. Of about 160,000 clones in the sample, roughly 85% were seen once. The sample comprised PBMCs. Receptors originate from a man aged 18 to 29 in good health and CMV-seropositive. The CDR3 runs from the conserved cysteine through the conserved F or W. A D gene is named only where the DNA matches it firmly. Size is stated for part of the rows, as once, few or many counts, or as a class when the clone is expanded.

>TRBV6-1|.|TRBD1|TRBJ1-1
CASREGQGAAEAFF
TGTGCCAGCAGGGAAGGACAGGGGGCTGCTGAAGCTTTCTTT
>TRBV2|.|.|TRBJ1-2
CASSGRVYGYTF
TGTGCCAGCAGCGGGAGGGTATATGGCTACACCTTC
>TRBV4-3|.|.|TRBJ1-1
CASSQEIGDTEAFF
TGCGCCAGCAGCCAAGAAATAGGGGATACTGAAGCTTTCTTT
>TRBV18|.|.|TRBJ1-1
CASSPGGRDTEAFF
TGTGCCAGCTCACCCGGAGGGAGGGACACTGAAGCTTTCTTT
>TRBV6-1|.|.|TRBJ2-5
CAGSGSPGLGAQYF
TGTGCCGGCAGTGGCAGTCCGGGCCTAGGGGCCCAGTACTTC
>TRBV9|.|TRBD1|TRBJ2-3
CASSASTGGGTDTQYF
TGTGCCAGCAGCGCCTCTACAGGGGGAGGCACAGATACGCAGTATTTT
>TRBV2|.|TRBD1|TRBJ1-4
CASITDRLSEKLFF
TGTGCCAGCATAACGGACAGGCTTTCAGAAAAACTGTTTTTT
>TRBV5-8|.|TRBD2|TRBJ2-5
CASSFRRGGQRETQYF
TGTGCCAGCAGCTTCCGACGGGGGGGCCAGCGGGAGACCCAGTACTTC
>TRBV11-2|once|.|TRBJ2-2
CASPPGGNTGELFF
TGTGCCAGCCCCCCCGGCGGGAACACCGGGGAGCTGTTTTTT
>TRBV6-1|.|TRBD1|TRBJ1-1
CASSARDRGTEAFF
TGTGCCAGCAGTGCCCGCGACAGGGGGACTGAAGCTTTCTTT
>TRBV6-1|once|TRBD2|TRBJ2-2
CASSEYSGGAFGELFF
TGTGCCAGCAGTGAATACAGCGGGGGGGCCTTCGGGGAGCTGTTTTTT
>TRBV21-1|once|.|TRBJ1-2
CASSKERAYGYTF
TGTGCCAGCAGCAAAGAACGAGCATATGGCTACACCTTC
>TRBV30|.|TRBD1|TRBJ1-3
CAWSRKQGTGNTIYF
TGTGCCTGGAGCAGGAAACAGGGGACTGGAAACACCATATATTTT
>TRBV6-6|.|.|TRBJ2-2
CASSYYMGGGTGELFF
TGTGCCAGCAGTTACTATATGGGGGGAGGCACCGGGGAGCTGTTTTTT
>TRBV6-5|.|.|TRBJ1-1
CASTNGVTFEAFF
TGTGCCAGCACCAACGGGGTAACCTTTGAAGCTTTCTTT
>TRBV5-6|.|.|TRBJ1-5
CASSYGDSNQPQHF
TGTGCCAGCAGCTACGGGGATAGCAATCAGCCCCAGCATTTT
>TRBV7-2|.|.|TRBJ1-4
CASSLFGEKLFF
TGTGCCAGCAGCTTATTTGGCGAAAAACTGTTTTTT
>TRBV25-1|.|TRBD1|TRBJ2-1
CASSVGTGGYNEQFF
TGTGCCAGCAGCGTCGGGACAGGGGGTTACAATGAGCAGTTCTTC
>TRBV15|.|.|TRBJ2-6
CATSRATDSGANVLTF
TGTGCCACCAGCAGAGCGACAGACTCTGGGGCCAACGTCCTGACTTTC
>TRBV13|.|TRBD2|TRBJ2-3
CASSRPRGGTTDTQYF
TGTGCCAGCAGCAGACCCCGGGGGGGGACCACAGATACGCAGTATTTT
>TRBV6-5|.|.|TRBJ1-2
CASSYSTHQVYGYTF
TGTGCCAGCAGTTACTCCACCCACCAGGTATATGGCTACACCTTC
>TRBV11-3|few|TRBD1|TRBJ2-2
CASGGQGDIAGELFF
TGTGCCAGCGGCGGACAGGGGGATATCGCCGGGGAGCTGTTTTTT
>TRBV5-1|.|TRBD2|TRBJ2-7
CASSLVRGDTYEQYF
TGCGCCAGCAGCTTGGTACGGGGGGATACCTACGAGCAGTACTTC
>TRBV5-4|.|.|TRBJ1-3
CASSRGGTGNTIYF
TGTGCCAGCAGCCGCGGGGGCACTGGAAACACCATATATTTT
>TRBV5-1|few|TRBD2|TRBJ2-5
CASSLGTSGGIETQYF
TGCGCCAGCAGCTTGGGTACTAGCGGGGGCATAGAGACCCAGTACTTC
>TRBV5-4|.|.|TRBJ1-3
CASSLGGRNSGNTIYF
TGTGCCAGCAGCTTGGGGGGCAGGAACTCTGGAAACACCATATATTTT
>TRBV4-3|once|TRBD1|TRBJ2-7
CASSQDATGTGGYEQYF
TGCGCCAGCAGCCAAGATGCAACCGGGACAGGGGGCTACGAGCAGTACTTC